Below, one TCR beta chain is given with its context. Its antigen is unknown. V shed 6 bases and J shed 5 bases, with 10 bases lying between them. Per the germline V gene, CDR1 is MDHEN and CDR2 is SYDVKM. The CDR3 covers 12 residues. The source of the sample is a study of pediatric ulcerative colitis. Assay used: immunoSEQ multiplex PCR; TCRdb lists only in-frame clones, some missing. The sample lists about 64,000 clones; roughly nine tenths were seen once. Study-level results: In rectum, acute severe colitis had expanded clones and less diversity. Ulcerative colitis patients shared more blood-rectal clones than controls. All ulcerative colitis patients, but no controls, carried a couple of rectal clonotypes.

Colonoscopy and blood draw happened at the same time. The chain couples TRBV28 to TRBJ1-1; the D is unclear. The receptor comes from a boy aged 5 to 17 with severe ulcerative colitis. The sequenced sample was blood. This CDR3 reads CASSHKKTEAFF. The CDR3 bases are TGTGCCAGCAGCCACAAAAAAACTGAAGCTTTCTTT.